Each of the 28 T cell receptor beta chains below was sequenced from the same sample in a study of shared clonotypes between healthy human individuals. Method: immunoSEQ multiplex PCR; TCRdb's copy keeps in-frame clones and lacks some. The repertoire consists of some 1.1 million clones, with 70% to 85% occurring once and the leading ten covering approximately 0.95%. Sequencing input: memory CD4+ T cells from PBMCs. Subset here: CD45RA-negative fraction. Receptor source: a man younger than 35 in good health. Some clones in this sample may be carry-over from other donors' samples.

J is TRBJ1-2 and V is TRBV6-5; tentative D call: TRBD1 (5 bases). CDR3 size: 14 residues. Trimming stripped 4 bases from V and 5 bases from J, with 14 bases between. Germline CDR1 and CDR2: MNHEY and SVGAGI. The chain's CDR3 is CASSSRGRRYGYTF. CDR3 coding DNA: TGTGCCAGCAGTTCCCGGGGCCGAAGGTATGGCTACACCTTC.

The V gene is TRBV28, the J gene TRBJ1-4; D is possibly TRBD1 (5 bases). The CDR3 is made up of 16 amino acids. The germline V and J ends were trimmed by 7 bases and 4 bases, with 19 bases remaining between them. From germline, CDR1 is MDHEN and CDR2 SYDVKM. The CDR3 region is CASNEGNRRGNEKLFF. In DNA form, the CDR3 reads TGTGCCAGCAACGAAGGGAACAGGCGGGGTAATGAAAAACTGTTTTTT.

The J gene is TRBJ1-4, the V gene TRBV5-1; tentative D call: TRBD1 (6 bases). From germline, CDR1 is SGHRS and CDR2 YFSETQ. V shed 3 bases and J shed 2 bases, with 14 bases lying between them. CDR3 length equals 16 residues. The CDR3: CASSWGPGATNEKLFF. CDR3 in DNA: TGCGCCAGCAGCTGGGGGCCGGGGGCGACTAATGAAAAACTGTTTTTT.

This clone was counted once. The V gene is TRBV5-5, the J gene TRBJ2-6; D not resolved. V dropped 4 bases and J dropped 0 bases, with 14 bases sitting between them. CDR1 is SGHKS, CDR2 YYEKEE, per germline (reference sequence). The CDR3 extends over 17 amino acids. The CDR3 DNA follows: TGTGCCAGCAGCCAAGGACCATCGCGCTCTGGGGCCAACGTCCTGACTTTC. Protein product: CASSQGPSRSGANVLTF.

Here the CDR3 DNA reads TGTGCCAGCAGCCGATCCGGGACAGCTGAAAACATTCAGTACTTC. Amino acids: CASSRSGTAENIQYF. The chain combines TRBV7-2 with TRBJ2-4; 7 bases fit TRBD1. V was clipped by 5 bases and J by 5 bases; unmatched bases: 9. The CDR3 length is 15 residues. CDR1 and CDR2 (germline): SGHTA, FQGNSA.

The chain has TRBV5-4 and TRBJ2-3, with 10 bases fitting TRBD2. V lost 4 bases and J lost 5; bases outside the gene matches: 10. The CDR3 consists of 16 residues. The germline CDR1 and CDR2 sequences are SGHNT and YYREEE (reference sequence). DNA for the CDR3: TGTGCCAGCAGCATTGGGGGCCTAGCGGGAGAAGATACGCAGTATTTT. Protein product: CASSIGGLAGEDTQYF.

The chain uses TRBV28 and TRBJ2-2; D is perhaps TRBD2 (6 bases). V shed 6 bases and J shed 12 bases, with 14 bases lying between them. Germline V gives CDR1 MDHEN, CDR2 SYDVKM. This CDR3 spans 12 amino acids. CDR3 in amino acids: CASSNGREKLFF. The CDR3 coding sequence is TGTGCCAGCAGCAATGGGCGGGAAAAGCTGTTTTTT.

There are a few counts of this clone. V gene TRBV11-2 combines with J gene TRBJ1-1; D not certain. The germline V and J ends were trimmed by 3 bases and 0 bases, with 8 bases remaining between them. CDR3 size: 14 residues. Germline lookup yields CDR1 SGHAT and CDR2 FQNNGV. In nucleotides, the CDR3 is TGTGCCAGCAGCTTCAAAACAGTGAACACTGAAGCTTTCTTT. Translated: CASSFKTVNTEAFF. Together with reference TRBV11-2 and TRBJ1-1, the CDR3 gives the full variable domain: EAGVAQSPRYKIIEKRQSVAFWCNPISGHATLYWYQQILGQGPKLLIQFQNNGVVDDSQLPKDRFSAERLKGVDSTLKIQPAKLEDSAVYLCASSFKTVNTEAFFGQGTRLTVV.

This clone was counted once. The chain has TRBV6-1 and TRBJ2-5, with a weak D call TRBD1 (6 bases). Per the germline V gene, CDR1 is MNHNS and CDR2 is SASEGT. V lost 6 bases to trimming and J lost 5 bases, with 19 bases between them. CDR3 length: 15 residues. Here the CDR3 reads CASRRNGTPVETQYF. The CDR3 DNA sequence: TGTGCCAGCAGGAGAAACGGGACACCCGTCGAGACCCAGTACTTC.

The CDR3 reads CASSLSAGLGRETQYF. DNA for the CDR3: TGTGCCAGCAGCTTATCGGCCGGGCTGGGGCGGGAGACCCAGTACTTC. The gene calls are TRBV7-2 and TRBJ2-5; tentative D call: TRBD1 (5 bases). CDR3 length equals 16 residues. Germline-derived CDR1 and CDR2 are SGHTA and FQGNSA. V was trimmed by 2 bases and J by 5 bases, leaving 18 bases between them.

The V and J genes are TRBV6-1 and TRBJ2-3; D remains unclear. V was clipped by 6 bases and J by 2 bases, with 12 bases between them. Per the germline V gene, CDR1 is MNHNS and CDR2 is SASEGT. The CDR3 runs 14 residues. CDR3 region: CASRSEDSTDTQYF. The CDR3 bases are TGTGCCAGCAGGAGCGAGGATTCCACAGATACGCAGTATTTT.

The CDR3 here is CASSKGLAGDANIQYF. CDR3 nucleotide sequence: TGTGCCAGCAGTAAGGGACTAGCGGGAGATGCGAACATTCAGTACTTC. The V call is TRBV27, the J call TRBJ2-4, with 14 bases lining up with TRBD2. This CDR3 spans 16 amino acids. The V gene's germline CDR1 is MNHEY and CDR2 SMNVEV (reference sequence). V was clipped by 5 bases and J by 7 bases; unmatched bases: 7.

The chain has TRBV7-9 and TRBJ2-7; 8 positions agree with TRBD1. With 1 base clipped from V and 3 bases from J, the junction kept 2 bases outside the gene matches. This CDR3 contains 14 residues. The germline CDR1 and CDR2 sequences are SEHNR and FQNEAQ (reference sequence). As DNA, the CDR3 is TGTGCCAGCAGCTTAGGACAGGGGCACTACGAGCAGTACTTC. Protein product: CASSLGQGHYEQYF.

The rearrangement uses TRBV6-6 and TRBJ1-2, with no clear D. The germline V gene has CDR1 MNHNY and CDR2 SVGAGI (reference sequence). V dropped 0 bases and J dropped 6 bases, with 8 bases sitting between them. This CDR3 contains 13 residues. The CDR3 coding sequence is TGTGCCAGCAGTTACTCGAGTTTCGATGGCTACACCTTC. This encodes CASSYSSFDGYTF.

This chain joins TRBV6-5 and TRBJ2-1, with D perhaps matching TRBD2 (5 bases). V was trimmed by 8 bases and J by 8 bases, leaving 22 bases between them. Germline assignment: CDR1 MNHEY and CDR2 SVGAGI. There are 15 residues in the CDR3. CDR3 region: CASGPRAALRDEQFF. DNA of the CDR3: TGTGCCAGCGGCCCTAGGGCGGCCCTGAGGGATGAGCAGTTCTTC.

The chain employs TRBV7-3 and TRBJ2-3; unclear D gene. Germline values: CDR1 SGHTA, CDR2 FQGTGA. The CDR3 consists of 11 residues. Deletions cut 5 bases from V and 4 bases from J, with 4 bases between. The CDR3 region is CASSRADTQYF. The CDR3, as DNA: TGTGCCAGCAGCCGCGCAGATACGCAGTATTTT.

As to this clone: This same CDR3 is encoded by further DNA sequences in the sample. This chain joins TRBV5-1 and TRBJ1-2; the match to TRBD1 covers 7 bases. This CDR3 is 15 amino acids long. The germline CDR1 and CDR2 sequences are SGHRS and YFSETQ. V lost 0 bases to trimming and J lost 5 bases; unmatched junction nucleotides: 7. The CDR3 reads CASSLDRGHVYGYTF. CDR3 sequence (DNA): TGCGCCAGCAGCTTGGACAGGGGTCACGTTTATGGCTACACCTTC.

The rearrangement uses TRBV5-8 and TRBJ1-5; TRBD1 agrees at 10 bases. There are 17 residues in the CDR3. Unmatched junction bases numbered 10, after V lost 3 bases and J lost 4 bases. Germline V gene sequence: CDR1 SGHTS, CDR2 YDEGEE. DNA of the CDR3: TGTGCCAGCAGCTGGGACAGGGGTGGAATAGGTAATCAGCCCCAGCATTTT. This translates into CASSWDRGGIGNQPQHF.

This clone occurred once. J is TRBJ2-7 and V is TRBV10-3; 7 bases are shared with TRBD1. The ends lost 2 bases at V and 13 bases at J; junction bases unmatched: 8. Germline CDR1 and CDR2: ENHRY and SYGVKD. This CDR3 region has 12 residues. In nucleotides, the CDR3 is TGTGCCATCAGTGAGCGAGGGGGCGCTGAATACTTC. Protein sequence: CAISERGGAEYF.

The genes are TRBV10-1 and TRBJ2-2; D remains unclear. The V end lost 1 base, the J end lost 6 bases, and 9 bases lay between the germline ends. The CDR3 is made up of 14 amino acids. Germline V gene sequence: CDR1 WNHNN, CDR2 SYGVQD (reference sequence). CDR3 region: CASSELTAAGELFF. The CDR3 region has the DNA TGCGCCAGCAGTGAGTTAACTGCTGCCGGGGAGCTGTTTTTT.

The V call is TRBV4-1, the J call TRBJ1-1, with 7 bases that match TRBD1. The CDR3 is 16 residues long. V gave up 4 bases and J gave up 0 bases; unmatched junction bases: 8. Germline CDR1 and CDR2: MGHRA and YSYEKL. The CDR3 DNA sequence: TGCGCCAGCAGCCCGTCGGGACAGTGGATGAACACTGAAGCTTTCTTT. Its translation: CASSPSGQWMNTEAFF.

The chain links TRBV11-2 to TRBJ2-2; weak D call: TRBD1 (6 bases). Germline V gene lookup returns CDR1 SGHAT and CDR2 FQNNGV. V was shortened by 0 bases and J by 6 bases, with 14 bases between the two germline ends. CDR3 size: 16 residues. The CDR3 nucleotides read TGTGCCAGCAGCTTAGATTCGGTAGCAGGGGCCGGGGAGCTGTTTTTT. It yields the protein CASSLDSVAGAGELFF.

With regard to this clone: A read error may produce the germline difference seen at one junction end. The V call is TRBV2, the J call TRBJ2-3; 7 positions agree with TRBD1. Germline V lookup: CDR1 SNHLY, CDR2 FYNNEI. The CDR3 contains 13 residues. CDR3 residues: CAGRGFSTDTQYF. For the CDR3, the DNA is TGTGCCGGCAGGGGGTTCAGCACAGATACGCAGTATTTT.

This clone came up once. The genes are TRBV29-1 and TRBJ2-1, with TRBD2 identical over 14 bases. Germline values: CDR1 SQVTM, CDR2 ANQGSEA. Trimming cost V 2 bases and J 8 bases; bases outside gene matches: 8. This CDR3 has 16 residues. This chain's CDR3 is CSVELGTSGSRDEQFF. The CDR3 DNA reads TGCAGCGTTGAATTGGGGACTAGCGGGAGTCGCGATGAGCAGTTCTTC.

Only a few counts were recorded for this clone. The chain is built from TRBV7-2 and TRBJ2-3; 15 nucleotides line up with TRBD2. J was trimmed by 1 base and V by 3 bases; bases with no gene match: 2. Germline-derived CDR1 and CDR2 are SGHTA and FQGNSA. The CDR3 length is 17 residues. The CDR3 bases are TGTGCCAGCAGCTTCGGACTAGCGGGAGGGGGCACAGATACGCAGTATTTT. It yields the protein CASSFGLAGGGTDTQYF. Based on the CDR3 plus reference TRBV7-2 and TRBJ2-3, the full variable domain is GAGVSQSPSNKVTEKGKDVELRCDPISGHTALYWYRQSLGQGLEFLIYFQGNSAPDKSGLPSDRFSAERTGGSVSTLTIQRTQQEDSAVYLCASSFGLAGGGTDTQYFGPGTRLTVL.

This clone was recorded once. The chain employs TRBV4-3 and TRBJ2-3, with 8 bases fitting TRBD1. V shed 3 bases, J shed 6 bases, and the junction held 11 bases outside the gene matches. This CDR3 region has 16 residues. CDR1 and CDR2 from the germline V gene are LGHNA and YSLEER. CDR3 sequence (DNA): TGCGCCAGCAGCCAGGGGGCAGGGGGCCAGGATGATACGCAGTATTTT. Amino acids: CASSQGAGGQDDTQYF.

On this clone itself: The same CDR3 also results from other DNA sequences found in this sample. The chain links TRBV28 to TRBJ2-5; D unclear. Germline V lookup: CDR1 MDHEN, CDR2 SYDVKM. Between the trimmed V and J ends, which lost 6 bases and 4 bases, there was a span of 6 bases. The CDR3 covers 11 residues. In DNA form, the CDR3 reads TGTGCCAGCAGCCTCTTAGAGACCCAGTACTTC. This encodes CASSLLETQYF.

This chain uses TRBV2 with TRBJ1-3; D may be TRBD1 (5 bases). Trimming took 6 bases from V and 3 from J, leaving 12 bases between them. The CDR3 loop spans 14 amino acids. Germline loops: CDR1 SNHLY, CDR2 FYNNEI. For the CDR3, the DNA is TGTGCCAGCAGCGCAGGGATGGGTGGAAACACCATATATTTT. Translated: CASSAGMGGNTIYF.